A single sample is the source of the 21 T cell receptor beta chains below, sequenced in a study of T cell responses to AZD1222 COVID-19 vaccine. Here immunoSEQ multiplex PCR was the method, and the copy in TCRdb shows in-frame clones only, minus some. The sample holds 80,000 to 100,000 clones, roughly 89% seen once. Sequencing used peripheral blood, obtained 28 days after the second AZD1222 dose. The receptors derive from an adult who received the AZD1222 COVID-19 vaccine.

CDR3 sequence (DNA): TGTGCCAGCAGTTATGAGACACAGAATTCACCCCTCCACTTT. Protein: CASSYETQNSPLHF. The chain combines TRBV6-5 with TRBJ1-6; D gene uncertain. Germline loops: CDR1 MNHEY, CDR2 SVGAGI. This CDR3 is built from 14 residues. V gave up 3 bases and J gave up 7 bases, with 10 bases separating them.

The V and J genes are TRBV5-5 and TRBJ1-1; no clear D gene. The CDR3 covers 17 residues. CDR1 and CDR2 from the germline V gene are SGHKS and YYEKEE (reference sequence). V shed 0 bases and J shed 1 base, with 16 bases lying between them. For the CDR3, the DNA is TGTGCCAGCAGCTTGGCCTATGGTACGGCAGGGAACACTGAAGCTTTCTTT. This sequence encodes CASSLAYGTAGNTEAFF.

The chain couples TRBV11-2 to TRBJ1-5; a weak D match, TRBD1 (5 bases). V lost 5 bases and J lost 4, with 12 bases in between. The CDR3 consists of 14 residues. The germline CDR1 and CDR2 sequences are SGHAT and FQNNGV. The CDR3 sequence is CASSPGTVNQPQHF. In DNA form, the CDR3 reads TGTGCCAGCAGCCCCGGGACTGTTAATCAGCCCCAGCATTTT.

The rearrangement joins TRBV10-3 to TRBJ1-1; 9 bases match TRBD1. V lost 6 bases to trimming and J lost 3 bases; unmatched junction nucleotides: 5. CDR1 ENHRY and CDR2 SYGVKD come from the germline V gene. The length of the CDR3 is 14 residues. As DNA, the CDR3 is TGTGCCATCAGGGGGACAGGGAAGGACACTGAAGCTTTCTTT. Amino acid sequence: CAIRGTGKDTEAFF.

The gene calls are TRBV3-1 (or the pseudogene TRBV3-2) and TRBJ2-1; tentative D call: TRBD2 (6 bases). Germline assignment: CDR1 LGHDT and CDR2 YNNKEL (reference sequence). CDR3 length: 13 residues. Trimming shortened V by 5 bases and J by 7 bases, and 12 bases separated the two germline ends. In DNA form, the CDR3 reads TGTGCCAGCAGCTTCCCAGGAGGGAATGAGCAGTTCTTC. It yields the protein CASSFPGGNEQFF.

This clone has just a few counts. J is TRBJ1-1 and V is TRBV12-5; D is ambiguous. V was clipped by 2 bases and J by 1 base, with 8 bases between them. CDR3 size: 14 residues. Germline V gives CDR1 LGHNT, CDR2 FRNRAP. The CDR3 spells CASGLPGENTEAFF. The CDR3 bases are TGTGCTAGTGGTTTGCCCGGGGAGAACACTGAAGCTTTCTTT.

V and J are TRBV6-6 and TRBJ1-4, with D unresolved. Trimming cost V 5 bases and J 7 bases, with 8 bases left between them. CDR3 size: 12 residues. Germline V gives CDR1 MNHNY, CDR2 SVGAGI (reference sequence). DNA for the CDR3: TGTGCCAGCAGTAAGAATACTGAAAAACTGTTTTTT. This encodes CASSKNTEKLFF.

The CDR3 reads CASRSGLAGYEQYF. The CDR3 DNA is TGTGCCAGCAGATCGGGACTAGCGGGTTACGAGCAGTACTTC. The chain couples TRBV7-9 to TRBJ2-7, with 12 bases aligning to TRBD2. The CDR3 is 14 residues long. V dropped 6 bases and J dropped 4; count of bases not matched to a gene: 4. Per the germline V gene, CDR1 is SEHNR and CDR2 is FQNEAQ (reference sequence).

This chain connects TRBV30 to TRBJ1-1; D gene uncertain. V was trimmed by 7 bases and J by 1 base, leaving 16 bases between them. The CDR3 extends over 14 amino acids. CDR1 is GTSNPN and CDR2 is SVGIG in the germline V gene (reference sequence). The CDR3 sequence: CAYTKDGTNTEAFF. The DNA for the CDR3 is TGTGCCTACACAAAGGACGGAACGAACACTGAAGCTTTCTTT.

The chain couples TRBV7-3 to TRBJ2-1; 10 bases fit TRBD2. This CDR3 is 15 amino acids long. The J segment lost 5 bases and the V segment lost 4 bases, leaving 5 bases of the junction unmatched. Germline loops: CDR1 SGHTA, CDR2 FQGTGA. CDR3 protein: CASSSLAGDHNEQFF. As DNA, the CDR3 is TGTGCCAGCAGCTCTCTAGCGGGGGACCACAATGAGCAGTTCTTC.

This sequence joins TRBV7-2 and TRBJ1-1; D is perhaps TRBD1 (6 bases). Germline CDR1 and CDR2: SGHTA and FQGNSA. Trimming stripped 3 bases from V and 1 base from J, with 9 bases between. CDR3 length: 14 amino acids. The CDR3 protein is CASSLGHANTEAFF. DNA for the CDR3: TGTGCCAGCAGCTTGGGACACGCGAACACTGAAGCTTTCTTT.

This clone was recorded once. The genes are TRBV6-5 and TRBJ1-1, with TRBD1 identical over 10 bases. The CDR3 has 16 amino acids. The V and J ends lost 0 bases and 11 bases, in that order; junction bases with no gene match: 12. Looked up from germline, CDR1 is MNHEY and CDR2 is SVGAGI. The CDR3 here is CASSYSLTGQGDMAFF. CDR3 bases: TGTGCCAGCAGTTACTCGCTTACCGGACAGGGGGATATGGCTTTCTTT.

The chain joins TRBV18 to TRBJ1-4; 10 bases agree with TRBD1. This CDR3 is 12 amino acids long. V dropped 4 bases and J dropped 14; count of bases not matched to a gene: 4. Germline V gene data show CDR1 as KGHSH and CDR2 as LQKENI. The chain's CDR3 is CASSQPGQGLFF. Written as DNA, the CDR3 is TGTGCCAGCTCACAACCGGGACAGGGGCTGTTTTTT.

The table lists this clone with a count of one. The chain employs TRBV25-1 and TRBJ2-1; a weak D match, TRBD2 (5 bases). CDR3 length: 15 residues. V was clipped by 6 bases and J by 7 bases, with 19 bases between them. Germline assignment: CDR1 MGHDK and CDR2 SYGVNS. The chain's CDR3 is CASSPLPAGGNEQFF. In DNA form, the CDR3 reads TGTGCCAGCAGCCCCCTCCCGGCCGGAGGAAATGAGCAGTTCTTC.

The chain combines TRBV19 with TRBJ1-3; no clear D. Per the germline V gene, CDR1 is LNHDA and CDR2 is SQIVND (reference sequence). The length of the CDR3 is 13 residues. The ends were cut back, 5 bases at V and 2 bases at J, with 7 bases in the middle. The CDR3: CASSLRTGNTIYF. The CDR3 nucleotides are TGTGCCAGTAGTCTCCGGACTGGAAACACCATATATTTT.

The chain uses TRBV5-1 and TRBJ1-4; 11 positions agree with TRBD1. The CDR3 is 19 amino acids. J lost 7 bases, V lost 2 bases, and 16 bases had no gene match. The V gene's germline CDR1 is SGHRS and CDR2 YFSETQ. In DNA, the CDR3 is TGCGCCAGCAGCTTTGGTAACGCCGGGACAGGGGGGCGGAGTGAAAAACTGTTTTTT. Its translation is CASSFGNAGTGGRSEKLFF.

The chain couples TRBV7-6 to TRBJ2-3; D may be TRBD1 (6 bases). Trimming removed 5 bases at V and 6 bases at J, with 18 bases between. The CDR3 loop spans 15 amino acids. Germline values: CDR1 SGHVS, CDR2 FNYEAQ. In DNA form, the CDR3 reads TGTGCCAGCAGCGGACTGGGGGCTAGCTACGATACGCAGTATTTT. Its translation: CASSGLGASYDTQYF.

The V gene is TRBV5-1, the J gene TRBJ2-7; 7 nucleotides line up with TRBD1. This CDR3 comprises 14 residues. The germline V gene encodes CDR1 SGHRS and CDR2 YFSETQ. Germline trimming cut 4 bases from V and 3 bases from J; bases unmatched to any gene: 7. The CDR3 here is CASSLRDSLYEQYF. CDR3 sequence (DNA): TGCGCCAGCAGCCTCCGGGACAGTCTCTACGAGCAGTACTTC.

The genes are TRBV18 and TRBJ2-2; D call uncertain. From germline, CDR1 is KGHSH and CDR2 LQKENI. CDR3 length: 15 amino acids. V was shortened by 2 bases and J by 3 bases, with 10 bases between the two germline ends. CDR3 residues: CASSPGSRHTGELFF. CDR3 nucleotides: TGTGCCAGCTCACCAGGGTCCCGGCACACCGGGGAGCTGTTTTTT.

Written as DNA, the CDR3 is TGTGCCAGCAGGGGACAGGGTGGAGTGGAAGAGACCCAGTACTTC. This encodes CASRGQGGVEETQYF. The V call is TRBV6-6, the J call TRBJ2-5; 9 bases agree with TRBD1. V was pared by 6 bases and J by 3 bases, with 8 bases of the junction left unmatched. This CDR3 contains 15 residues. Germline V gene data show CDR1 as MNHNY and CDR2 as SVGAGI (reference sequence).

The gene calls are TRBV27 and TRBJ1-2; 7 nucleotides agree with TRBD1. The CDR3 extends over 15 amino acids. V was pared by 4 bases and J by 4 bases, with 9 bases of the junction left unmatched. The germline V gene encodes CDR1 MNHEY and CDR2 SMNVEV (reference sequence). The CDR3 loop is CASSYKPGQSYGYTF. For the CDR3, the DNA is TGTGCCAGCAGTTACAAGCCGGGACAGTCCTATGGCTACACCTTC.